Listed below are T cell receptor beta chains from one sample, sequenced in a study of cytomegalovirus exposure and HLA in healthy donors. Here immunoSEQ multiplex PCR was the method, and the copy in TCRdb shows in-frame clones only, minus some. Among fewer than 150,000 clones listed, more than 60% were seen once. Material: PBMCs. The origin of the receptors is a male donor in good health and CMV-seronegative. The CDR3 runs from the conserved cysteine through the conserved F or W. D genes are given only for firm matches. Not all rows give a size; the values are once, few, many and, for expanded clones, a class.

v_gene: TRBV25-1
d_gene: NA
abundance: NA
j_gene: TRBJ2-5
CDR3nt: TGTGCCAGCAGTGACCCAGGGAACCAAGAGACCCAGTACTTC
CDR3aa: CASSDPGNQETQYF

v_gene: TRBV5-4
d_gene: TRBD1
abundance: few
j_gene: TRBJ2-2
CDR3nt: TGTGCCAGCAGCTTGGCCCGGGACAGGGACACCGGGGAGCTGTTTTTT
CDR3aa: CASSLARDRDTGELFF

v_gene: TRBV2
d_gene: TRBD2
abundance: NA
j_gene: TRBJ2-3
CDR3nt: TGTGCCAGCAGGGTGGCGGGGGAGCCCACAGATACGCAGTATTTT
CDR3aa: CASRVAGEPTDTQYF

v_gene: TRBV6-1
d_gene: TRBD1
abundance: NA
j_gene: TRBJ1-5
CDR3nt: TGTGCCAGCAGTGAAGCGCCGACAGGGAGTGTGGGTAGCAATCAGCCCCAGCATTTT
CDR3aa: CASSEAPTGSVGSNQPQHF

v_gene: TRBV6-6
d_gene: TRBD1
abundance: NA
j_gene: TRBJ1-5
CDR3nt: TGTGCCAGCAGGACGACAGGGAATAGCAATCAGCCCCAGCATTTT
CDR3aa: CASRTTGNSNQPQHF

v_gene: TRBV9
d_gene: NA
abundance: NA
j_gene: TRBJ1-4
CDR3nt: TGTGCCAGCAGCGAGAGGGTAGATTATGAAAAACTGTTTTTT
CDR3aa: CASSERVDYEKLFF

v_gene: TRBV9
d_gene: TRBD1
abundance: NA
j_gene: TRBJ2-7
CDR3nt: TGTGCCAGCAGCGTATTGGCAGGGGGCTACGAGCAGTACTTC
CDR3aa: CASSVLAGGYEQYF

v_gene: TRBV9
d_gene: TRBD2
abundance: NA
j_gene: TRBJ2-3
CDR3nt: TGTGCCAGCAGCGTAGTCGGGGGGGTTCCAGATACGCAGTATTTT
CDR3aa: CASSVVGGVPDTQYF

v_gene: TRBV11-1
d_gene: NA
abundance: NA
j_gene: TRBJ2-7
CDR3nt: TGTGCCAGCAGCTCGTCTGAGGCGGGATCGGGGGAGCAGTACTTC
CDR3aa: CASSSSEAGSGEQYF

v_gene: TRBV9
d_gene: NA
abundance: NA
j_gene: TRBJ1-2
CDR3nt: TGTGCCAGCAGCGTCAACAGCTATGGCTACACCTTC
CDR3aa: CASSVNSYGYTF

v_gene: TRBV7-9
d_gene: TRBD2
abundance: once
j_gene: TRBJ2-5
CDR3nt: TGTGCCAGCTCGACTAGCGGGGGACAAGAGACCCAGTACTTC
CDR3aa: CASSTSGGQETQYF

v_gene: TRBV5-5
d_gene: TRBD1
abundance: NA
j_gene: TRBJ1-2
CDR3nt: TGTGCCAGCAGCGTGGGGGACAGCGGTTTTGGCTACACCTTC
CDR3aa: CASSVGDSGFGYTF

v_gene: TRBV6-1
d_gene: TRBD1
abundance: NA
j_gene: TRBJ1-5
CDR3nt: TGTGCCAGCAGTTGGGACAGAAATCAGCCCCAGCATTTT
CDR3aa: CASSWDRNQPQHF

v_gene: TRBV5-1
d_gene: NA
abundance: NA
j_gene: TRBJ2-1
CDR3nt: TGCTCCAGCAGACTCTCCACAGGCTCCTACAATGAGCAGTTCTTC
CDR3aa: CSSRLSTGSYNEQFF

v_gene: TRBV18
d_gene: TRBD1
abundance: NA
j_gene: TRBJ1-2
CDR3nt: TGTGCCAGCTCACAGTCCCGACAATCTCCCCGAGAAGGGGGCATTCATGGCTACACCTTC
CDR3aa: CASSQSRQSPREGGIHGYTF

v_gene: TRBV2
d_gene: NA
abundance: NA
j_gene: TRBJ2-7
CDR3nt: TGTGCCAGCAGGGCGGACAGCTACGAGCAGTACTTC
CDR3aa: CASRADSYEQYF

v_gene: TRBV6-5
d_gene: NA
abundance: NA
j_gene: TRBJ2-2
CDR3nt: TGTGCCAGCAGTTACTGGGGGGGGCGGAGCACCGGGGAGCTGTTTTTT
CDR3aa: CASSYWGGRSTGELFF

v_gene: TRBV4-1
d_gene: TRBD2
abundance: once
j_gene: TRBJ2-7
CDR3nt: TGCGCCAGCAGCCTAACAGTGACTAGCGGGAGGGCTTTC
CDR3aa: CASSLTVTSGRAF

v_gene: TRBV12-5
d_gene: NA
abundance: NA
j_gene: TRBJ2-5
CDR3nt: TGTGCTAGTGGGCTGGGAGGCTTGGGGCGAGAGACCCAGTACTTC
CDR3aa: CASGLGGLGRETQYF

v_gene: TRBV6-5
d_gene: NA
abundance: few
j_gene: TRBJ1-2
CDR3nt: TGTGCCAGCAGTTACGAGGGAGGTAGGGGCTACACCTTC
CDR3aa: CASSYEGGRGYTF

v_gene: TRBV15
d_gene: NA
abundance: NA
j_gene: TRBJ2-7
CDR3nt: TGTGCCACCAGCAGCCTTAGCGGAAACTCCTACGAGCAGTACTTC
CDR3aa: CATSSLSGNSYEQYF

v_gene: TRBV4-1
d_gene: TRBD2
abundance: NA
j_gene: TRBJ2-2
CDR3nt: TGCGCCAGCAGGGGACTAGCGGGAGTAGGCACCGGGGAGCTGTTTTTT
CDR3aa: CASRGLAGVGTGELFF

v_gene: TRBV15
d_gene: NA
abundance: NA
j_gene: TRBJ2-7
CDR3nt: TGTGCCACCTCACGAGGCACTTCCTACGAGCAGTACTTC
CDR3aa: CATSRGTSYEQYF

v_gene: TRBV5-1
d_gene: TRBD1
abundance: NA
j_gene: TRBJ2-7
CDR3nt: TGCGCCAGCAGCCTACAGACCGGGACAGCCTACGAGCAGTACTTC
CDR3aa: CASSLQTGTAYEQYF

v_gene: TRBV9
d_gene: NA
abundance: NA
j_gene: TRBJ2-1
CDR3nt: TGTGCCAGCAGCGACGGGTCATCTCAGTTCTTC
CDR3aa: CASSDGSSQFF

v_gene: TRBV6-5
d_gene: NA
abundance: NA
j_gene: TRBJ1-2
CDR3nt: TGTGCCAGCAGTCCCCGAGCTAACTATGGCTACACCTTC
CDR3aa: CASSPRANYGYTF

v_gene: TRBV30
d_gene: NA
abundance: once
j_gene: TRBJ2-4
CDR3nt: TGTGCCTGGAGTGCTTTTATCGGGGGTCCCAAAAACATTCAGTACTTC
CDR3aa: CAWSAFIGGPKNIQYF

v_gene: TRBV27
d_gene: TRBD1
abundance: few
j_gene: TRBJ1-1
CDR3nt: TGTGCCAGCAGACCGGGACAGGGGTTCACTGAAGCTTTCTTT
CDR3aa: CASRPGQGFTEAFF

v_gene: TRBV9
d_gene: NA
abundance: NA
j_gene: TRBJ2-7
CDR3nt: TGTGCCAGCAGCGTGAATTCAGATTCCTACGAGCAGTACTTC
CDR3aa: CASSVNSDSYEQYF

v_gene: TRBV6-6
d_gene: TRBD1
abundance: NA
j_gene: TRBJ2-7
CDR3nt: TGTGCCAGCACACAGGGGGCCGACGAGCAGTACTTC
CDR3aa: CASTQGADEQYF

v_gene: TRBV4-3
d_gene: NA
abundance: NA
j_gene: TRBJ2-3
CDR3nt: TGCGCCAGCAGCCGCACTAGCACAGATACGCAGTATTTT
CDR3aa: CASSRTSTDTQYF

v_gene: TRBV30
d_gene: NA
abundance: NA
j_gene: TRBJ2-3
CDR3nt: TGTGCCTCCTCACTTGGACTGCCAATCACAGATACGCAGTATTTT
CDR3aa: CASSLGLPITDTQYF

v_gene: TRBV7-9
d_gene: NA
abundance: NA
j_gene: TRBJ2-3
CDR3nt: TGTGCCAGTACAGGGTCTGATACGCAGTATTTT
CDR3aa: CASTGSDTQYF

v_gene: TRBV5-1
d_gene: NA
abundance: NA
j_gene: TRBJ2-6
CDR3nt: TGCGCCAGCAGCTTGGTCAGGGGCTCATTCCCCCCCGGAGGGGCCAACGTCCTGACTTTC
CDR3aa: CASSLVRGSFPPGGANVLTF

v_gene: TRBV5-6
d_gene: TRBD1
abundance: few
j_gene: TRBJ2-7
CDR3nt: TGTGCCAGCAGCTTGGGGACAGGCTCCCACGAGCAGTACTTC
CDR3aa: CASSLGTGSHEQYF

v_gene: TRBV27
d_gene: TRBD1
abundance: few
j_gene: TRBJ1-1
CDR3nt: TGTGCCAGCACCAAGAGGGACAGGTTGAACACTGAAGCTTTCTTT
CDR3aa: CASTKRDRLNTEAFF

v_gene: TRBV30
d_gene: TRBD1
abundance: NA
j_gene: TRBJ1-1
CDR3nt: TGTGCCTGGAATCAGGGGGTAGCCACTGAAGCTTTCTTT
CDR3aa: CAWNQGVATEAFF

v_gene: TRBV4-3
d_gene: NA
abundance: NA
j_gene: TRBJ1-5
CDR3nt: TGCGCCAGCAGCCAAGATCTGTCTCTCTACCTTCATCAGCCCCAGCATTTT
CDR3aa: CASSQDLSLYLHQPQHF

v_gene: TRBV14
d_gene: NA
abundance: once
j_gene: TRBJ2-3
CDR3nt: TGTGCCAGCAGCCAGCAGATCAAAGATACGCAGTATTTT
CDR3aa: CASSQQIKDTQYF

v_gene: TRBV11-2
d_gene: TRBD1
abundance: NA
j_gene: TRBJ1-1
CDR3nt: TGTGCCAGCAGCTTATTCCCGGACAGGGTGACTGAAGCTTTCTTT
CDR3aa: CASSLFPDRVTEAFF

v_gene: TRBV11-2
d_gene: NA
abundance: NA
j_gene: TRBJ1-2
CDR3nt: TGTGCCAGCAGCTTAGGGTGGAGAAACTATGGCTACACCTTC
CDR3aa: CASSLGWRNYGYTF

v_gene: TRBV7-2
d_gene: TRBD2
abundance: NA
j_gene: TRBJ2-5
CDR3nt: TGTGCCAGTCGGTCCCTAGCGGGAGCGGGGGCCCAGTACTTC
CDR3aa: CASRSLAGAGAQYF

v_gene: TRBV9
d_gene: NA
abundance: NA
j_gene: TRBJ2-5
CDR3nt: TGTGCCAGCAGCGTAGATCGTGGGGGCAGAGAGACCCAGTACTTC
CDR3aa: CASSVDRGGRETQYF

v_gene: TRBV5-6
d_gene: TRBD1
abundance: NA
j_gene: TRBJ1-2
CDR3nt: TGTGCCAGCAGCTTGGCGGACAGGGCGAGCTACACCTTC
CDR3aa: CASSLADRASYTF

v_gene: TRBV4-1
d_gene: TRBD2
abundance: NA
j_gene: TRBJ2-2
CDR3nt: TGCGCCAGCAGCCAAGAAGGACTAGCGGGTACCGGGGAGCTGTTTTTT
CDR3aa: CASSQEGLAGTGELFF

v_gene: TRBV5-1
d_gene: NA
abundance: NA
j_gene: TRBJ2-2
CDR3nt: TGCGCCAGCAGCTTTGGAGGGAACGGGGAGCTGTTTTTT
CDR3aa: CASSFGGNGELFF

v_gene: TRBV27
d_gene: TRBD1
abundance: NA
j_gene: TRBJ1-2
CDR3nt: TGTGCCAGCAGGAAAATAGACAGGGCAAACTATGGCTACACCTTC
CDR3aa: CASRKIDRANYGYTF

v_gene: TRBV5-1
d_gene: TRBD1
abundance: NA
j_gene: TRBJ1-1
CDR3nt: TGCGCCAGCAACTCAAACGTCAAGTTACAGGGGTTTGACACTGAAGCTTTCTTT
CDR3aa: CASNSNVKLQGFDTEAFF

v_gene: TRBV18
d_gene: NA
abundance: NA
j_gene: TRBJ1-1
CDR3nt: TGTGCCAGCCCTACCTCTTGGAACACTGAAGCTTTCTTT
CDR3aa: CASPTSWNTEAFF

v_gene: TRBV4-1
d_gene: NA
abundance: NA
j_gene: TRBJ1-2
CDR3nt: TGCGCCAGCAGCCAAGACCTGACAGTTTCCTATGGCTACACCTTC
CDR3aa: CASSQDLTVSYGYTF

v_gene: TRBV10-1
d_gene: NA
abundance: NA
j_gene: TRBJ2-7
CDR3nt: TGCGCCAGCAGTGACCCCGAACAATCCAGACAGCTACCATACTACGAGCAGTACTTC
CDR3aa: CASSDPEQSRQLPYYEQYF

v_gene: TRBV10-2
d_gene: NA
abundance: NA
j_gene: TRBJ1-4
CDR3nt: TGCGCCAGCAGTGGGGCAGGGACTAATGAAAAACTGTTTTTT
CDR3aa: CASSGAGTNEKLFF

v_gene: TRBV11-1
d_gene: NA
abundance: NA
j_gene: TRBJ2-3
CDR3nt: TGTGCCAGCAGCTTACCGAGCACAGATACGCAGTATTTT
CDR3aa: CASSLPSTDTQYF